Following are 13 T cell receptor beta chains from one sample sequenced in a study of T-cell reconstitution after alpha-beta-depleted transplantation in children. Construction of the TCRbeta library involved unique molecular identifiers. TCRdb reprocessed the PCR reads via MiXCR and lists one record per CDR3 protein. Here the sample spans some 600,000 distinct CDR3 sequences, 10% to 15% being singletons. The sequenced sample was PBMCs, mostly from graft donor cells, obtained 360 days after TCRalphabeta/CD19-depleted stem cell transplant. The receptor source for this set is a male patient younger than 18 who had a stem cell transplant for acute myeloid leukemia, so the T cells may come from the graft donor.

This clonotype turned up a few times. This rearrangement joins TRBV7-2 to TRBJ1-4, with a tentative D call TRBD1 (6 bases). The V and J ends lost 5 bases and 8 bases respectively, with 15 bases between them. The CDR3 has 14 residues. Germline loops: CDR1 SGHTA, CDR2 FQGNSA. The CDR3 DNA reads TGTGCCAGCAGCCCCGGACAGAGAACGGAAAAACTGTTTTTT. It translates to CASSPGQRTEKLFF.

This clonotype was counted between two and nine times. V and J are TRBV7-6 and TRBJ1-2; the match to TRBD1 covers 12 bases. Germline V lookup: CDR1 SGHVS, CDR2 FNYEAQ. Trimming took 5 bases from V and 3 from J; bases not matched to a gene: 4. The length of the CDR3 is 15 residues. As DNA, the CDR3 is TGTGCCAGCAGCAAGGGGACAGGGGGCGACTATGGCTACACCTTC. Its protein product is CASSKGTGGDYGYTF.

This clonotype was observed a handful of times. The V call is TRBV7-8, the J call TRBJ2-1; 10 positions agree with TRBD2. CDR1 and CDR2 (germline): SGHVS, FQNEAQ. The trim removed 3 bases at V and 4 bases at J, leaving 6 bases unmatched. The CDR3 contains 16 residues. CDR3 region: CASSFGGLAVYNEQFF. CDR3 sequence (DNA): TGTGCCAGCAGCTTTGGCGGACTAGCGGTATACAATGAGCAGTTCTTC.

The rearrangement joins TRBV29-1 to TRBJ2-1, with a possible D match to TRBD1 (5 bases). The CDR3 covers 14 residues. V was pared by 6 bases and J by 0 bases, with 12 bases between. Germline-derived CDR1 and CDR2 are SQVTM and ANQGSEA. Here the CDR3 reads CSVVNRSSYNEQFF. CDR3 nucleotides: TGCAGCGTCGTCAACAGGAGCTCCTACAATGAGCAGTTCTTC.

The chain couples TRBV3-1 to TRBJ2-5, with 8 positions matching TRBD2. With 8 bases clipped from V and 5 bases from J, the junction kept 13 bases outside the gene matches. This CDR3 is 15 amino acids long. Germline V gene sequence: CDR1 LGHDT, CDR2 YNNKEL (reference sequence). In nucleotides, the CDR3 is TGTGCCAGCCACGTCCGGGGCGGGAGGTGGGAGACCCAGTACTTC. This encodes CASHVRGGRWETQYF.

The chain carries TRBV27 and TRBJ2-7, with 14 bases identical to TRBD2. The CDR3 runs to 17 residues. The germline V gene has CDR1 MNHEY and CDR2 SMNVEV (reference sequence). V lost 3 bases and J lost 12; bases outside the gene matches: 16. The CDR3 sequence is CASSFVSWGLAGVPGYF. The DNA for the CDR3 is TGTGCCAGCAGTTTCGTTTCCTGGGGACTAGCGGGGGTTCCCGGGTACTTC.

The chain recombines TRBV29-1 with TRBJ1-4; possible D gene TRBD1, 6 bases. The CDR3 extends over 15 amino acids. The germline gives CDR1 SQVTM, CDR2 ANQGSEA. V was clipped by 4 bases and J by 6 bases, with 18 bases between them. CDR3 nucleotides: TGCAGCGTTGGTAAAGGGGGGCAGGGTTATGAAAAACTGTTTTTT. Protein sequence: CSVGKGGQGYEKLFF.

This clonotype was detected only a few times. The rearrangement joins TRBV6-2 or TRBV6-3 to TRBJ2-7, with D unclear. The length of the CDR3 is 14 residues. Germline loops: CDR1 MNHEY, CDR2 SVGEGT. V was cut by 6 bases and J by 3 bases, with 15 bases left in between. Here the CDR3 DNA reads TGTGCCAGCAGACGGGCGGCGTGGGTCTACGAGCAGTACTTC. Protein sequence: CASRRAAWVYEQYF.

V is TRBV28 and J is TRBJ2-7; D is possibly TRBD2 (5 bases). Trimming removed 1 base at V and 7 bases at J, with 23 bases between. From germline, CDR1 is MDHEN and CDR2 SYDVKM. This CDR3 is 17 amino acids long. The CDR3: CASSLYADPQAAGEQYF. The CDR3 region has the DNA TGTGCCAGCAGTTTATACGCTGACCCCCAGGCCGCGGGTGAGCAGTACTTC.

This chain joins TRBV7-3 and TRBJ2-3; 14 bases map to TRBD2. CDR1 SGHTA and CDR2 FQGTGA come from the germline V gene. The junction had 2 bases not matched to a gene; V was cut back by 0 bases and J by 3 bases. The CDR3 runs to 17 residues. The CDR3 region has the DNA TGTGCCAGCAGCTTAACGCGACTAGCGGGAGGGACAGATACGCAGTATTTT. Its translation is CASSLTRLAGGTDTQYF.

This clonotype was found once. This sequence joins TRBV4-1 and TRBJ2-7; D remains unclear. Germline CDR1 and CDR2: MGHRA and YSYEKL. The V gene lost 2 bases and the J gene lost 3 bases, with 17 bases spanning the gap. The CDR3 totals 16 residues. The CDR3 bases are TGCGCCAGCAGCCAATTGGGCCCCCACACCAACTACGAGCAGTACTTC. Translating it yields CASSQLGPHTNYEQYF.

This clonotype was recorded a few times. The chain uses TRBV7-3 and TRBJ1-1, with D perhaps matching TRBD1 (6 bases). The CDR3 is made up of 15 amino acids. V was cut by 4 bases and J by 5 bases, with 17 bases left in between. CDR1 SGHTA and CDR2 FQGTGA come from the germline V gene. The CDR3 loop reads CASSWGGTGGTEAFF. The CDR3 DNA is TGTGCCAGCAGCTGGGGGGGCACGGGGGGAACTGAAGCTTTCTTT.

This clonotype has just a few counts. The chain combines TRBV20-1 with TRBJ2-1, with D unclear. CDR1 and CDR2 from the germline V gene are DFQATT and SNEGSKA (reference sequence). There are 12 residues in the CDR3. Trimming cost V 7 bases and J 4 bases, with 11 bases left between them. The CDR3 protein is CSVAALYNEQFF. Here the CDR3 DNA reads TGCAGTGTCGCGGCCCTATACAATGAGCAGTTCTTC.